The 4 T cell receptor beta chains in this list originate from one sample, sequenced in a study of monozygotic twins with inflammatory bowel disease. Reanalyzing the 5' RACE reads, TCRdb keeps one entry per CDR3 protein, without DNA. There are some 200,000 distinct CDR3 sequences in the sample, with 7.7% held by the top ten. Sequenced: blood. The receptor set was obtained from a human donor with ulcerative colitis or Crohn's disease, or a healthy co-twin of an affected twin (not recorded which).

The CDR3: CASSTPTANYGYTF. The rearrangement joins TRBV6-6 to TRBJ1-2. The length of the CDR3 is 14 residues. Per the germline V gene, CDR1 is MNHNY and CDR2 is SVGAGI (reference sequence).

This CDR3 is CASSFLIPALEEKLFF. The chain carries TRBV7-8 and TRBJ1-4. The CDR3 consists of 16 residues. The germline V gene has CDR1 SGHVS and CDR2 FQNEAQ.

CDR3 amino acids: CSALPGSSYEQYF. The gene calls are TRBV20-1 and TRBJ2-7; TCRdb's D call, TRBD1, is unchecked because there is no DNA. The germline gives CDR1 DFQATT, CDR2 SNEGSKA (reference sequence). The CDR3 has 13 amino acids.

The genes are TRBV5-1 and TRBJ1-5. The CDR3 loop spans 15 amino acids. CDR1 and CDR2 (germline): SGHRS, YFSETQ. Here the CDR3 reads CASSLGGHSNQPQHF.